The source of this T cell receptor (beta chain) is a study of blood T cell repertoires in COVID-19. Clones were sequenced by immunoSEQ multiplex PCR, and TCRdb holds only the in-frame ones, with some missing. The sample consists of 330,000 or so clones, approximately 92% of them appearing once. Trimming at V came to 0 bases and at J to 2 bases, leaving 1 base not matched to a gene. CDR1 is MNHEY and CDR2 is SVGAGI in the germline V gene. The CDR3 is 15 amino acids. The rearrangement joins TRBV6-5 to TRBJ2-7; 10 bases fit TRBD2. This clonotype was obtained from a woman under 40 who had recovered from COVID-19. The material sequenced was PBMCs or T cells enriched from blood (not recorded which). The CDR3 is CASSYSLAGTYEQYF. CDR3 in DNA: TGTGCCAGCAGTTACTCACTAGCGGGAACCTACGAGCAGTACTTC.